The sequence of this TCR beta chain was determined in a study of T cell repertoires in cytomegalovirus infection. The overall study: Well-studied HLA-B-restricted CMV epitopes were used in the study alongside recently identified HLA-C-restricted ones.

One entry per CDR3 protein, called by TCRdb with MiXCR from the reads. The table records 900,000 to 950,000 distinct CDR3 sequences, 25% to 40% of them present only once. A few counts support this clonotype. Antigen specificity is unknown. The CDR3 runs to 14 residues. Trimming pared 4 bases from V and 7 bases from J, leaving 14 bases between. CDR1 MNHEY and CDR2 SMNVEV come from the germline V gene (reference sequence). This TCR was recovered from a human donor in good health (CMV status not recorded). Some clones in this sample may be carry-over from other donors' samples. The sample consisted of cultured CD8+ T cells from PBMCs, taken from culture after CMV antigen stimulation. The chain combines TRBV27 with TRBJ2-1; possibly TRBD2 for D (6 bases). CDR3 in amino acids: CASSSPGLQNEQFF. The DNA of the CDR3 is TGTGCCAGCAGTTCTCCGGGACTGCAAAATGAGCAGTTCTTC.